This entry lists 17 T cell receptor beta chains sequenced from one sample in a study of patients and donors after allogeneic stem cell transplantation. TCRdb recomputed calls from the RT-PCR reads with MiXCR, one row per CDR3 protein. The top ten hold approximately 5.9% of the sample, which has some 880,000 distinct CDR3 sequences, around 17% seen once. The sample comprised blood, either unsorted or a sorted T cell fraction (not recorded which). All receptors derive from a human donor who was either an allogeneic HSCT recipient or a stem cell or donor lymphocyte infusion donor (not recorded which). It is not recorded whose cells these are; they may come from a transplant donor.

V usage is TRBV19 and J usage is TRBJ2-1; D is ambiguous. The CDR3 consists of 11 residues. CDR1 is LNHDA and CDR2 is SQIVND in the germline V gene (reference sequence). V was cut by 4 bases and J by 13 bases, with 11 bases left in between. In DNA, the CDR3 is TGTGCCAGTAGTACCAGGTGGCAACAGTTCTTC. It encodes CASSTRWQQFF. The whole variable domain, remainder taken from reference TRBV19 and TRBJ2-1, is DGGITQSPKYLFRKEGQNVTLSCEQNLNHDAMYWYRQDPGQGLRLIYYSQIVNDFQKGDIAEGYSVSREKKESFPLTVTSAQKNPTAFYLCASSTRWQQFFGPGTRLTVL.

The rearrangement joins TRBV24-1 to TRBJ2-1, with TRBD2 matching over 13 bases. The CDR3 loop spans 16 amino acids. Germline values: CDR1 KGHDR, CDR2 SFDVKD. Germline trimming cut 3 bases from V and 6 bases from J; bases unmatched to any gene: 4. For the CDR3, the DNA is TGTGCCACCAGTGATCCGACTAGCGGGAGGACCAATGAGCAGTTCTTC. This translates into CATSDPTSGRTNEQFF.

The chain combines TRBV6-5 with TRBJ1-4; 8 bases fit TRBD1. Germline CDR1 and CDR2: MNHEY and SVGAGI. V lost 0 bases, J lost 7 bases, and 4 bases stayed unmatched. This CDR3 is built from 15 residues. The CDR3 nucleotides read TGTGCCAGCAGTTACTCCGGGACAGGAGCTGAAAAACTGTTTTTT. Its protein is CASSYSGTGAEKLFF.

This clonotype was seen repeatedly, ten times or more. The chain recombines TRBV12-3 or TRBV12-4 with TRBJ2-5; 12 bases are a match to TRBD2. Unmatched junction bases numbered 4, after V lost 3 bases and J lost 2 bases. The CDR3 has 16 residues. As DNA, the CDR3 is TGTGCCAGCAGTTTGACTAGCGGGAGTTTTCAAGAGACCCAGTACTTC. Translated, it gives CASSLTSGSFQETQYF.

The V gene is TRBV9, the J gene TRBJ2-1; 12 bases match TRBD2. The CDR3 has 15 amino acids. J lost 6 bases, V lost 4 bases, and 5 bases had no gene match. From germline, CDR1 is SGDLS and CDR2 YYNGEE. The CDR3 bases are TGTGCCAGCAGCTTCGGACTAGCGGGGATCAATGAGCAGTTCTTC. Translating it yields CASSFGLAGINEQFF. Full variable domain (rest looked up from reference TRBV9 and TRBJ2-1): DSGVTQTPKHLITATGQRVTLRCSPRSGDLSVYWYQQSLDQGLQFLIQYYNGEERAKGNILERFSAQQFPDLHSELNLSSLELGDSALYFCASSFGLAGINEQFFGPGTRLTVL.

The chain recombines TRBV3-1 with TRBJ1-6; possibly TRBD1 for D (5 bases). CDR1 is LGHDT, CDR2 YNNKEL, per germline (reference sequence). V lost 2 bases and J lost 6, with 11 bases in between. This CDR3 is 15 amino acids long. CDR3 in DNA: TGTGCCAGCAGCCAACTCTCAGGGAGTAATTCACCCCTCCACTTT. The encoded protein is CASSQLSGSNSPLHF. The variable domain in full, completed from reference TRBV3-1 and TRBJ1-6, reads DTAVSQTPKYLVTQMGNDKSIKCEQNLGHDTMYWYKQDSKKFLKIMFSYNNKELIINETVPNRFSPKSPDKAHLNLHINSLELGDSAVYFCASSQLSGSNSPLHFGNGTRLTVT.

This clonotype was picked up a small number of times. The chain carries TRBV7-8 and TRBJ2-3; TRBD2 matches 12 bases. Germline V gene data show CDR1 as SGHVS and CDR2 as FQNEAQ. V was clipped by 1 base and J by 3 bases; unmatched bases: 5. The CDR3 has 17 residues. In DNA, the CDR3 is TGTGCCAGCAGCTTAGGGGCTAGCGGGAGGGGTACAGATACGCAGTATTTT. It encodes CASSLGASGRGTDTQYF.

This clonotype appeared a few times. The chain joins TRBV11-2 to TRBJ1-1, with no clear D. This CDR3 is 14 amino acids long. Germline loops: CDR1 SGHAT, CDR2 FQNNGV. V was pared by 6 bases and J by 0 bases, with 11 bases between. Here the CDR3 DNA reads TGTGCCAGCAGTTTCGAGATCATGAACACTGAAGCTTTCTTT. Protein product: CASSFEIMNTEAFF.

This clonotype was detected many times. V and J are TRBV6-6 and TRBJ1-5; no clear D gene. The CDR3 consists of 13 residues. Trimming shortened V by 2 bases and J by 5 bases, and 7 bases separated the two germline ends. Looked up from germline, CDR1 is MNHNY and CDR2 is SVGAGI (reference sequence). The DNA of the CDR3 is TGTGCCAGCAGTTACAGGGTAGATCAGCCCCAGCATTTT. Translating it yields CASSYRVDQPQHF.

This clonotype has a handful of counts. This chain connects TRBV11-1 to TRBJ2-2; 9 nucleotides align to TRBD2. Unmatched junction bases numbered 7, after V lost 1 base and J lost 7 bases. Germline V gene sequence: CDR1 SGHAT, CDR2 FQDESV (reference sequence). The CDR3 contains 16 residues. The CDR3 DNA reads as TGTGCCAGCAGCTTAGGCGGGGGGGCTTCCGTCGGGGAGCTGTTTTTT. Amino acids: CASSLGGGASVGELFF. The full variable domain, with the rest looked up from reference TRBV11-1 and TRBJ2-2, is EAEVAQSPRYKITEKSQAVAFWCDPISGHATLYWYRQILGQGPELLVQFQDESVVDDSQLPKDRFSAERLKGVDSTLKIQPAELGDSAMYLCASSLGGGASVGELFFGEGSRLTVL.

This clonotype has a count of ten or more. The chain couples TRBV7-9 to TRBJ2-3; D is ambiguous. Per the germline V gene, CDR1 is SEHNR and CDR2 is FQNEAQ (reference sequence). The CDR3 length is 13 residues. Trimming stripped 5 bases from V and 0 bases from J, with 6 bases between. The CDR3 DNA reads as TGTGCCAGCAGCAGATCTAGCACAGATACGCAGTATTTT. Translating it yields CASSRSSTDTQYF.

This clonotype was counted ten times or more. The junction and the germline gene differ at one end; a read error may be behind it. The V gene is TRBV6-1, the J gene TRBJ2-7, with 8 bases matching TRBD2. Looked up from germline, CDR1 is MNHNS and CDR2 is SASEGT. The CDR3 runs to 15 residues. Here the CDR3 reads CASSQAGALSYEQYF. In nucleotides, the CDR3 is TGTGCCAGCAGTCAAGCGGGGGCCCTCTCCTACGAGCAGTACTTC.

This clonotype was seen only a few times. The rearrangement joins TRBV9 to TRBJ2-2, with 11 nucleotides matching TRBD1. This CDR3 spans 16 amino acids. V trimming: 3 bases; J trimming: 6 bases; junction bases outside the gene matches: 7. Germline CDR1 SGDLS, CDR2 YYNGEE. The CDR3 loop reads CASSGSGTGGSGELFF. The CDR3 nucleotides are TGTGCCAGCAGCGGCTCCGGGACAGGGGGATCCGGGGAGCTGTTTTTT.

The sample holds a few counts of this clonotype. The rearrangement joins TRBV12-3 or TRBV12-4 to TRBJ2-1; 10 bases are shared with TRBD2. The CDR3 consists of 17 residues. The ends lost 6 bases at V and 5 bases at J; junction bases unmatched: 13. CDR3 loop: CASRRRLAGTENNEQFF. CDR3 in DNA: TGTGCCAGCAGACGTCGACTAGCGGGTACTGAAAACAATGAGCAGTTCTTC.

This chain connects TRBV20-1 to TRBJ2-5; 8 bases align to TRBD2. This CDR3 spans 16 amino acids. Per germline, CDR1 DFQATT and CDR2 SNEGSKA (reference sequence). V lost 0 bases to trimming and J lost 0 bases; unmatched junction nucleotides: 6. The chain's CDR3 is CSARDPRGRYQETQYF. CDR3 DNA sequence: TGCAGTGCTAGAGATCCACGCGGGAGGTACCAAGAGACCCAGTACTTC.

V is TRBV27 and J is TRBJ1-4, with D possibly matching TRBD1 (5 bases). The CDR3 covers 13 residues. Germline V gene lookup returns CDR1 MNHEY and CDR2 SMNVEV (reference sequence). V lost 5 bases and J lost 7, with 11 bases in between. CDR3 nucleotides: TGTGCCAGCAGTCCTTTGGGGCCTGAAAAACTGTTTTTT. Amino acid sequence: CASSPLGPEKLFF. The whole variable domain, remainder taken from reference TRBV27 and TRBJ1-4, is EAQVTQNPRYLITVTGKKLTVTCSQNMNHEYMSWYRQDPGLGLRQIYYSMNVEVTDKGDVPEGYKVSRKEKRNFPLILESPSPNQTSLYFCASSPLGPEKLFFGSGTQLSVL.

This clonotype came up a few times. The CDR3 ends on some other residue instead of the conserved phenylalanine or tryptophan, so this is likely a read error. The chain combines TRBV11-2 with TRBJ2-3, with TRBD2 identical over 8 bases. CDR1 is SGHAT, CDR2 FQNNGV, per germline. This CDR3 has 15 residues. Losses at the gene ends were 2 bases for V and 3 bases for J; bases not matched to a gene: 4. For the CDR3, the DNA is TGTGCCAGCAGCTTAACCGGACTAGCTACAGATACGCAGTATATT. Translation: CASSLTGLATDTQYI.